This T cell receptor beta chain was identified in a study of patients and donors after allogeneic stem cell transplantation. Germline CDR1 reads KGHDR; CDR2 reads SFDVKD. V shed 2 bases and J shed 2 bases, with 17 bases lying between them. This CDR3 is 17 amino acids long. TCRdb reprocessed the RT-PCR reads with MiXCR, giving one entry per CDR3 protein. The sample records hundreds of thousands of distinct CDR3 sequences, about a sixth being singletons. This clonotype was counted many times. The sample consisted of blood, either unsorted or a sorted T cell fraction (not recorded which). This sequence originates from a human donor who was either an allogeneic HSCT recipient or a stem cell or donor lymphocyte infusion donor (not recorded which). It is not recorded whose cells these are; they may come from a transplant donor. The chain carries TRBV24-1 and TRBJ2-5; D gene uncertain. The DNA of the CDR3 is TGTGCCACCAGTGATTCGCCCCCCGTGGAAGATCAAGAGACCCAGTACTTC. It yields the protein CATSDSPPVEDQETQYF.